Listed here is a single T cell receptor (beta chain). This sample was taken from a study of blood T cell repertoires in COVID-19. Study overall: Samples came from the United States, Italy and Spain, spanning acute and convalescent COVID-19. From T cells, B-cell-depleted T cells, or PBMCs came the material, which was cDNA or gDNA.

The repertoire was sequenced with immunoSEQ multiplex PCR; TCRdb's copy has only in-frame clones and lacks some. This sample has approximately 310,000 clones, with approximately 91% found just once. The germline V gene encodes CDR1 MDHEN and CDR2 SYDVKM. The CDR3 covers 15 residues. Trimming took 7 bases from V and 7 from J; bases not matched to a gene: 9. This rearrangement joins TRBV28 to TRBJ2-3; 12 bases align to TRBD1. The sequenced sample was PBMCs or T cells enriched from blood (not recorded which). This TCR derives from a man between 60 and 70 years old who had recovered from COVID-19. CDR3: CASNLPGQGANTQYF. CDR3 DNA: TGTGCCAGCAACCTCCCGGGACAGGGGGCAAATACGCAGTATTTT.